The clone carrying this T cell receptor beta chain was seen ten or more times. Its antigen is currently unknown. This entry belongs to a study of post-analysis software for immune sequencing data. Across the whole study: Disease courses included relapsing-remitting, secondary progressive and progressive-relapsing multiple sclerosis.

J gave up 5 bases and V 4 bases, and 5 bases lay outside the gene matches. The V gene's germline CDR1 is LGHNA and CDR2 YNFKEQ. The CDR3 runs 14 residues. Study outcomes and limitations: Comparison with controls showed significantly lower normalized Chao1 diversity in multiple sclerosis patients. The F measure placed samples prepared in the same batch into strongly shared clusters. Patients used five TRBV segments, including TRBV5-6, TRBV5-1 and TRBV20-1, more often than controls.

TCR beta cDNA libraries included unique molecular identifiers. T cells numbering roughly 0.95 to 10 million yielded about 500,000 cDNA molecules. TCRdb redid the calling of the PCR reads with MiXCR, one entry per CDR3 protein. This sample yields around 200,000 distinct CDR3 sequences, of which approximately 29% are seen a single time; approximately 3% belongs to the top ten. The receptor was derived from a girl younger than 18 with multiple sclerosis. The chain is built from TRBV4-2 and TRBJ2-7; 10 bases line up with TRBD1. Sequenced material: blood. The CDR3 reads CASSLAGQGNEQYF. In DNA form, the CDR3 reads TGTGCCAGCAGCCTCGCGGGACAGGGGAACGAGCAGTACTTC.